This T cell receptor (beta chain) came from a study of early T cells in non-severe SARS-CoV-2 infection. The CDR3 length is 15 residues. Germline CDR1 reads MNHEY; CDR2 reads SVGEGT. The ends were cut back, 2 bases at V and 6 bases at J, with 14 bases in the middle. TCRdb reprocessed the 5' RACE reads via MiXCR and lists one record per CDR3 protein. The data show some 64,000 distinct CDR3 sequences, more than 15% seen once. This chain links TRBV6-2 or TRBV6-3 with TRBJ2-1; D unclear. The sequence was collected from an adult who was a healthcare worker with PCR-confirmed SARS-CoV-2 infection or an uninfected control (not recorded which). Specimen: whole blood, collected at baseline. The CDR3 region is CASSYGGGPTNEQFF. The CDR3 DNA reads as TGTGCCAGCAGTTACGGTGGTGGTCCAACCAATGAGCAGTTCTTC.